The entry below describes one T cell receptor beta chain. What it recognizes is unknown. TCRdb re-called the 5' RACE reads with MiXCR, one entry per CDR3 protein. The repertoire consists of 380,000 or so distinct CDR3 sequences, with roughly 22% occurring once and the leading ten covering around 12%. Per germline, CDR1 SGHDT and CDR2 YYEEEE. Trimming cost V 4 bases and J 12 bases; bases outside gene matches: 10. The CDR3 spans 12 residues. This sample was taken from a study of CD8 T cells in ankylosing spondylitis. Study-wide points: Certain motif variants had earlier been reported in reactive arthritis synovial fluid and blood. The authors reported significant enrichment of disease-linked clones in matched ankylosing spondylitis synovial fluid.

This rearrangement joins TRBV5-6 to TRBJ2-7, with TRBD1 matching 7 bases. The clonotype comes from a male donor with ankylosing spondylitis or in good health (not recorded which). What was sequenced was blood, either unsorted or a sorted T cell fraction (not recorded which). The CDR3 spells CASSLAQGGSYF. CDR3 sequence (DNA): TGTGCCAGCAGCCTCGCCCAAGGGGGCTCGTACTTC.